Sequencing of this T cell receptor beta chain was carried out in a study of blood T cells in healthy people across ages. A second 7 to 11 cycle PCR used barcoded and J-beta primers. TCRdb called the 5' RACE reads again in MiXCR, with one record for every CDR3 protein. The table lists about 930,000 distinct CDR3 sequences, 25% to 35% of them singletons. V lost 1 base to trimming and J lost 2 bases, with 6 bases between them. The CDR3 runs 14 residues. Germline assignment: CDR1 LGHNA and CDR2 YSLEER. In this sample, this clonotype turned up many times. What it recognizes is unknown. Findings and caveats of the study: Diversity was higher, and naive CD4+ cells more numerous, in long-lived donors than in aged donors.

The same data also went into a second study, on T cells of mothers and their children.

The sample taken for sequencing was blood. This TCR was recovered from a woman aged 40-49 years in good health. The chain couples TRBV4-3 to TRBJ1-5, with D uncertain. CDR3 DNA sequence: TGCGCCAGCAGCCAAGGATTCGGCAATCAGCCCCAGCATTTT. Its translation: CASSQGFGNQPQHF.